Described below is a single T cell receptor (beta chain) sequence and its context. The data were taken from a study of T cell responses to AZD1222 COVID-19 vaccine. V shed 1 base and J shed 5 bases, with 11 bases lying between them. Germline V gene lookup returns CDR1 LNHNV and CDR2 YYDKDF (reference sequence). CDR3 size: 14 residues. Data came from immunoSEQ multiplex PCR; TCRdb stores just in-frame clones and leaves some out. This sample has some 160,000 clones, with 70% to 90% found just once. The material sequenced was peripheral blood, taken 28 days after the second AZD1222 dose. The chain links TRBV15 to TRBJ2-5; a possible D gene is TRBD1 (5 bases). This TCR was sampled from an adult who received the AZD1222 COVID-19 vaccine. The CDR3 DNA follows: TGTGCCACCAGCAGAGCCCGAAAGGGGGAGACCCAGTACTTC. Translated, it gives CATSRARKGETQYF.